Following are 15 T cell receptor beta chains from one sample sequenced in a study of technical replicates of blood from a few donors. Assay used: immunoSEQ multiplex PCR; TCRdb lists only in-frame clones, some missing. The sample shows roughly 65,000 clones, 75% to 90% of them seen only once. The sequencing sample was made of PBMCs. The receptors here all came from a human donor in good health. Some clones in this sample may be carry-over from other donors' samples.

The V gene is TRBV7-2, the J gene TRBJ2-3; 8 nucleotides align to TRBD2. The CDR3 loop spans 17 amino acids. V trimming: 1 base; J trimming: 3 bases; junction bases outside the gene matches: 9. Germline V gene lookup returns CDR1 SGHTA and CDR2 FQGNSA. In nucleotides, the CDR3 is TGTGCCAGCAGCTTAGGCCCCCAGGGACTAGTTACAGATACGCAGTATTTT. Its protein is CASSLGPQGLVTDTQYF.

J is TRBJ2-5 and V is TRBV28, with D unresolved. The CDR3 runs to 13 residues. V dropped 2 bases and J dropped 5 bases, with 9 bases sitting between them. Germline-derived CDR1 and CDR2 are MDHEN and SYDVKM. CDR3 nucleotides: TGTGCCAGCAGTTTAGCAGGCTACGAGACCCAGTACTTC. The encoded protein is CASSLAGYETQYF.

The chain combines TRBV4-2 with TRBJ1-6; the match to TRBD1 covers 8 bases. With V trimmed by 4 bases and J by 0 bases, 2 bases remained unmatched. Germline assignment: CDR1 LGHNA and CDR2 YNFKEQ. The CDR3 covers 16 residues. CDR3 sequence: CASSLQGDSYNSPLHF. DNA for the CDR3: TGTGCCAGCAGCCTACAGGGGGACTCCTATAATTCACCCCTCCACTTT.

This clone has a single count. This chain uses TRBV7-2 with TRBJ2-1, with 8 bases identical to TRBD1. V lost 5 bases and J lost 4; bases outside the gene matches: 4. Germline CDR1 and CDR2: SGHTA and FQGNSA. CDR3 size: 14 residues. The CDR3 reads CASSARQGYNEQFF. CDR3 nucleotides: TGTGCCAGCAGCGCCAGACAGGGGTACAATGAGCAGTTCTTC.

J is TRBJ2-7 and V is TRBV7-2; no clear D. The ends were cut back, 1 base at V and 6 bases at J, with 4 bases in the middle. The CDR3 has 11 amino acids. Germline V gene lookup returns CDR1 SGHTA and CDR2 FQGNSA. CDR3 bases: TGTGCCAGCAGCTTAGAGAGCGAGCAGTACTTC. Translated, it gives CASSLESEQYF. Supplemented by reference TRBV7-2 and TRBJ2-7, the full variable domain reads GAGVSQSPSNKVTEKGKDVELRCDPISGHTALYWYRQSLGQGLEFLIYFQGNSAPDKSGLPSDRFSAERTGGSVSTLTIQRTQQEDSAVYLCASSLESEQYFGPGTRLTVT.

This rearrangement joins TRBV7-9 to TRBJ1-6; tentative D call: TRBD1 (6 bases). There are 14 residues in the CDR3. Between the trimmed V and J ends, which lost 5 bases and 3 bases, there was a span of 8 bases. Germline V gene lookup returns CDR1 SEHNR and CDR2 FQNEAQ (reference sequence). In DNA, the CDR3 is TGTGCCAGCAGCCAGGACAGCTATAATTCACCCCTCCACTTT. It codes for CASSQDSYNSPLHF.

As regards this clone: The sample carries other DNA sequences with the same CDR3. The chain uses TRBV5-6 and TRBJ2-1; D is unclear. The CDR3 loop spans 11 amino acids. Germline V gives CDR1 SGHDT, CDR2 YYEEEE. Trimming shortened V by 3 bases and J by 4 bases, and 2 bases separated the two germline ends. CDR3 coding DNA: TGTGCCAGCAGCTCTTACAATGAGCAGTTCTTC. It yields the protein CASSSYNEQFF.

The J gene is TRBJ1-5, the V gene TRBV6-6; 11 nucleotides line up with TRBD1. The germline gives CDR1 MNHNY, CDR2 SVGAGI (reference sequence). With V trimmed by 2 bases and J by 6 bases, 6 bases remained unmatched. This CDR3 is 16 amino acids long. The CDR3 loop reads CASSYPDRGRGQPQHF. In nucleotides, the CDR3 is TGTGCCAGCAGTTACCCGGACAGGGGGCGAGGTCAGCCCCAGCATTTT.

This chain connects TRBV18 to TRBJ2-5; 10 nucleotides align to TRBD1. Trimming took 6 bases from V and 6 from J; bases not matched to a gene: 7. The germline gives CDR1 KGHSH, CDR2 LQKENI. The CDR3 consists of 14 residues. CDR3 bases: TGTGCCAGCTCGGATGGACAGGGGGTAAAGACCCAGTACTTC. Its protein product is CASSDGQGVKTQYF.

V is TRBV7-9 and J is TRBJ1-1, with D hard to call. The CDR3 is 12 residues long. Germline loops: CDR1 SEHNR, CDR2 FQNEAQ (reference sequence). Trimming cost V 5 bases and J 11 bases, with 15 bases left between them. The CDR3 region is CASSPVTLRAFF. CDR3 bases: TGTGCCAGCAGCCCCGTGACACTTCGGGCTTTCTTT.

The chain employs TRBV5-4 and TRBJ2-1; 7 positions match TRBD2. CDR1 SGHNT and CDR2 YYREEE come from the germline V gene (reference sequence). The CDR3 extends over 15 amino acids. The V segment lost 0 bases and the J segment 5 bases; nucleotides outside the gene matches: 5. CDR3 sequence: CASSLEASGHNEQFF. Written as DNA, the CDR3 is TGTGCCAGCAGCTTGGAGGCTAGCGGACACAATGAGCAGTTCTTC. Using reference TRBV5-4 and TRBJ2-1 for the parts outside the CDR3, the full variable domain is ETGVTQSPTHLIKTRGQQVTLRCSSQSGHNTVSWYQQALGQGPQFIFQYYREEENGRGNFPPRFSGLQFPNYSSELNVNALELDDSALYLCASSLEASGHNEQFFGPGTRLTVL.

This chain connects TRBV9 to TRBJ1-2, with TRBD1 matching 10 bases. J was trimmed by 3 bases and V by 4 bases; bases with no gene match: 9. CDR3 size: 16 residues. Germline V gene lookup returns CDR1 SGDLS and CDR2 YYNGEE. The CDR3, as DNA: TGTGCCAGCAGCATCCCGAGGACAGGGGGGGACTATGGCTACACCTTC. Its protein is CASSIPRTGGDYGYTF. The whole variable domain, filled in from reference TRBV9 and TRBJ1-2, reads DSGVTQTPKHLITATGQRVTLRCSPRSGDLSVYWYQQSLDQGLQFLIQYYNGEERAKGNILERFSAQQFPDLHSELNLSSLELGDSALYFCASSIPRTGGDYGYTFGSGTRLTVV.

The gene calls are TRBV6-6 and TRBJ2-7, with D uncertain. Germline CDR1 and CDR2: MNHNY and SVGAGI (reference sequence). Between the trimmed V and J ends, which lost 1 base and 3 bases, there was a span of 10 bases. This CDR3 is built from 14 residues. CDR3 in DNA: TGTGCCAGCAGTTACTATCCAGCAGGCTACGAGCAGTACTTC. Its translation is CASSYYPAGYEQYF.

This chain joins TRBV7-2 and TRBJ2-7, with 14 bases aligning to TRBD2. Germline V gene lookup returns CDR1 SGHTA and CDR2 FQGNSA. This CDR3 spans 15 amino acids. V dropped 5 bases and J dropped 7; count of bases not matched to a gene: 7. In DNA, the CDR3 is TGTGCCAGCAGCCGACTAGCGGGAGGGCCGGAGGAGCAGTACTTC. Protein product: CASSRLAGGPEEQYF.

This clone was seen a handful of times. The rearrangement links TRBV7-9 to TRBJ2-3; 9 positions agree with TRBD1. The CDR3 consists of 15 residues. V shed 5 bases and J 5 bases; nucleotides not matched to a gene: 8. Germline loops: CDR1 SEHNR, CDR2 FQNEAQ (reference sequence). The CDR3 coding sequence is TGTGCCAGCAGCGGGCCCGGGACAGGGATAGATACGCAGTATTTT. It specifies CASSGPGTGIDTQYF.